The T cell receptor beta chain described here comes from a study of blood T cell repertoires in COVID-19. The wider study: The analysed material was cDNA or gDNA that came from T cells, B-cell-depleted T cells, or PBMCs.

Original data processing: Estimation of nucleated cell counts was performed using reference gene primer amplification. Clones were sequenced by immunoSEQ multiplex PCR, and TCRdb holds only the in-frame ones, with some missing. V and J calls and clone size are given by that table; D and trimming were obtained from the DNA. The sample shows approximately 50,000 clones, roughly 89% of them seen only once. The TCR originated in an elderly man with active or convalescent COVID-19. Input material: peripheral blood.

Here the CDR3 reads CASSWYGGGSTEAFF. The CDR3 DNA follows: TGTGCCAGCAGCTGGTATGGGGGCGGGAGCACTGAAGCTTTCTTT. V is TRBV3-1 (or the pseudogene TRBV3-2) and J is TRBJ1-1; a weak D match, TRBD1 (6 bases). CDR1 and CDR2 (germline): LGHDT, YNNKEL (reference sequence). CDR3 length equals 15 residues. Trimming took off 5 bases at V and 4 bases at J, with 17 bases between the two ends.